This T cell receptor (beta chain) derives from a study of early T cells in non-severe SARS-CoV-2 infection. Study at large: Chains were not paired, and sequencing was done on bulk RNA from unsorted whole blood. Overall study results and limits: Lookups in VDJdb leaned toward anti-spike CD8 responses and missed private and CD4 specificities.

This CDR3 region has 15 residues. Germline loops: CDR1 SSHAT, CDR2 FNYEAQ (reference sequence). Molecules of cDNA were individually given unique molecular identifiers that were attached to them. A single record per CDR3 protein comes from TCRdb applying MiXCR to the 5' RACE reads. The sample consists of tens of thousands of distinct CDR3 sequences, 9% to 15% of them appearing once. This clonotype showed up many times. The antigen is unknown. Mismatch with germline at one junction end may stem from a read error. Input material: whole blood. The chain couples TRBV7-7 to TRBJ2-3; the D call may be TRBD1 or TRBD2 (5 bases each). This sequence originates from an adult who was a healthcare worker with PCR-confirmed SARS-CoV-2 infection or an uninfected control (not recorded which). For the CDR3, the DNA is TGTGCTAGCAGCCGAGGGACGGATAGCTCAGATACGCAGTATTTT. Translating it yields CASSRGTDSSDTQYF.